This is a list of T cell receptor beta chains from one sample in a study of blood T cell repertoires in COVID-19. Measured with immunoSEQ multiplex PCR; TCRdb has only the in-frame clones, and not every one. The table has almost 400,000 clones, more than 75% seen once. Material: peripheral blood. The receptor source for this set is a woman aged 55-75 years with COVID-19, enrolled during active disease. The CDR3 runs from the conserved cysteine through the conserved F or W.

v_gene	j_gene	CDR3aa
TRBV4-1	TRBJ1-1	CASSQGQLTFEAFF
TRBV30	TRBJ2-7	CAWRGDSYEQYF
TRBV6-6	TRBJ2-5	CASTQGAGGPETQYF
TRBV9	TRBJ1-4	CASSLTGTVNEKLFF
TRBV5-1	TRBJ2-1	CASSLSGGPSYNEQFF
TRBV5-4	TRBJ2-3	CASSSLAGGRPGTQYF
TRBV7-2	TRBJ2-5	CASSPWEIETQYF
TRBV4-2	TRBJ2-7	CASSQEYRSYEQYF
TRBV27	TRBJ2-1	CASSLQGANEQFF
TRBV5-1	TRBJ1-6	CASSLSPEAGIGSPLHF
TRBV10-3	TRBJ1-5	CAIRGENQPQHF
TRBV27	TRBJ1-2	CASCPGQGRYGYTF
TRBV2	TRBJ2-3	CASSKRRGSTDTQYF
TRBV12-3/TRBV12-4	TRBJ1-1	CASSFSDTEAFF
TRBV5-5	TRBJ2-7	CASSPERGLSYEQYF